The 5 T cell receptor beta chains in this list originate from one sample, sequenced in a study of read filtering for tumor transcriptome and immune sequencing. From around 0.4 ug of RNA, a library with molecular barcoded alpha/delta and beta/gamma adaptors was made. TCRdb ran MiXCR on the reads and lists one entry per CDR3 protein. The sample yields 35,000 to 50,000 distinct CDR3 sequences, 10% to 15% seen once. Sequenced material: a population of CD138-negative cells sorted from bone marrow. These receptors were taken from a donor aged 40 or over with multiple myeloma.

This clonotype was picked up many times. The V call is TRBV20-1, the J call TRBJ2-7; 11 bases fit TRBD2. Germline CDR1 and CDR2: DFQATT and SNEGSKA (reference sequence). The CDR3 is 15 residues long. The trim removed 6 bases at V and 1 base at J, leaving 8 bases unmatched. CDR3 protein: CSASRPSGGSYEQYF. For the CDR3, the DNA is TGCAGTGCCTCTCGCCCTAGCGGGGGGTCCTACGAGCAGTACTTC.

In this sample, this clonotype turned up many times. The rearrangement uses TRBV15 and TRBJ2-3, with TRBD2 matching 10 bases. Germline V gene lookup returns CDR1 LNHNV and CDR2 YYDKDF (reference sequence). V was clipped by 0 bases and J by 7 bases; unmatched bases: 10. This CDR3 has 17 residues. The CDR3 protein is CATSRDLGLAASNTQYF. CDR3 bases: TGTGCCACCAGCAGAGATCTCGGACTAGCGGCTTCAAATACGCAGTATTTT.

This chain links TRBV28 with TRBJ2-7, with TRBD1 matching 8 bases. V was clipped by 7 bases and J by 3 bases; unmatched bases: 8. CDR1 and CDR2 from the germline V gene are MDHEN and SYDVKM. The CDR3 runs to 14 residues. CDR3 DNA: TGTGCCAGCACCCCCGGGACAGGCCACTACGAGCAGTACTTC. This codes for CASTPGTGHYEQYF.

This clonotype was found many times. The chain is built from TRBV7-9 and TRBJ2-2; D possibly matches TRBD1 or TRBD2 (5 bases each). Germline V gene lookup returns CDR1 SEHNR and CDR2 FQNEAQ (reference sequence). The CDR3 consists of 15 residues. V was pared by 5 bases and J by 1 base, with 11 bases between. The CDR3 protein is CASSDRDGNTGELFF. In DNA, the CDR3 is TGTGCCAGCAGCGACCGGGACGGGAACACCGGGGAGCTGTTTTTT.

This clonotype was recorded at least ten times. The CDR3 nucleotides read TGTGCCAGCAGTTTAGCGGGACAGTCATACGAGCAGTACTTC. As protein: CASSLAGQSYEQYF. V and J are TRBV12-3 or TRBV12-4 and TRBJ2-7; 7 bases fit TRBD1. The CDR3 runs to 14 residues. Trimming at V came to 0 bases and at J to 4 bases, leaving 3 bases not matched to a gene.